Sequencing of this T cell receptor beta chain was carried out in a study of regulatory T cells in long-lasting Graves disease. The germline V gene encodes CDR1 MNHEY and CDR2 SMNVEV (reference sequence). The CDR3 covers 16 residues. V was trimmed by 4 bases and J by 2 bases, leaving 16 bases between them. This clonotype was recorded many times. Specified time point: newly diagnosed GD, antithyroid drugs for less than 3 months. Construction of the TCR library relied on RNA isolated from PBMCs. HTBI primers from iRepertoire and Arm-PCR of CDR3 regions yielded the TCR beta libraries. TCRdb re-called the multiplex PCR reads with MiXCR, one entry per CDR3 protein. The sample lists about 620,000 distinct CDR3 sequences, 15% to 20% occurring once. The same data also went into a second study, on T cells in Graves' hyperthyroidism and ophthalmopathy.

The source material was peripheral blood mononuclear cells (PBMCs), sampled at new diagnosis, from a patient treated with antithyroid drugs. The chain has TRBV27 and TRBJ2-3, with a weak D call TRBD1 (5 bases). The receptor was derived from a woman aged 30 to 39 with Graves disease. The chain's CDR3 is CASSSIAVGDTDTQYF. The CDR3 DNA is TGTGCCAGCAGTTCAATCGCTGTAGGGGACACAGATACGCAGTATTTT.